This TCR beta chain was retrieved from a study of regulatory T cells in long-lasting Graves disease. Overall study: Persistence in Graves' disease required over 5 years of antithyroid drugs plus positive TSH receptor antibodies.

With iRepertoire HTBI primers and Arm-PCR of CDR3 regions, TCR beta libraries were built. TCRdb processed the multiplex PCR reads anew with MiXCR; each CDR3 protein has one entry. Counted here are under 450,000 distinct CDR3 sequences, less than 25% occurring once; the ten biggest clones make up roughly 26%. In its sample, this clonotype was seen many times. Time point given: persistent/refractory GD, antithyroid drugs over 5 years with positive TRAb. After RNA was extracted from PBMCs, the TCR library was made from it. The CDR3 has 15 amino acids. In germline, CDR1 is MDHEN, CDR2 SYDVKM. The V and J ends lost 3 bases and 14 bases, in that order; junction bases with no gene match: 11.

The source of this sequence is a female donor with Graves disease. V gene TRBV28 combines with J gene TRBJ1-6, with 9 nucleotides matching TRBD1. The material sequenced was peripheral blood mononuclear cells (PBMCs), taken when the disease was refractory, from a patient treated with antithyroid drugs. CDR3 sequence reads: CASSFVPGQGLTLHF. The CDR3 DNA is TGTGCCAGCAGTTTCGTCCCGGGACAGGGCCTCACCCTCCACTTT.